Sequencing of this T cell receptor (beta chain) was carried out in a study of T cells after yellow fever vaccination. The ends lost 7 bases at V and 4 bases at J; junction bases unmatched: 6. This CDR3 has 15 amino acids. Germline V gene sequence: CDR1 WSHSY, CDR2 SAAADI. Study results and limitations: Post-booster samples contained most primary-vaccination clones (nearly 98% CD4, 70% to 90% CD8). Bulk-population clonotypes that are abundant could appear as contaminants in FACS-sorted repertoires.

A process of 5'RACE template switching, which added a universal primer site and UMIs, was used to make TCR cDNA. TCRdb redid the calling of the 5' RACE reads with MiXCR, one entry per CDR3 protein. In the table there are about 510,000 distinct CDR3 sequences, roughly 22% of which are singletons. For this clonotype: What it binds is unknown.

The chain uses TRBV10-2 and TRBJ2-1; TRBD2 matches 11 bases. Sample: PBMCs, taken less than 25 days after the first yellow fever vaccination. This receptor was identified in a man between 18 and 29 years old who received the YFV17D yellow fever vaccine. This chain's CDR3 is CASKPGTSGYNEQFF. As DNA, the CDR3 is TGCGCCAGCAAACCCGGGACTAGCGGATACAATGAGCAGTTCTTC.